This TCR beta chain was profiled in a study of shared clonotypes between healthy human individuals. General study results and limits: Expectations were that clonotype sharing among donors would be affected by sequencing depth.

PCR replicates performed on unsorted PBMC used roughly 300 ng DNA, approximately 30,000 T cell genomes. Ten immunoSEQ deep assay plates served to sequence unsorted PBMC DNA. TCRdb's copy holds only in-frame clones and misses some; the assay was immunoSEQ multiplex PCR. The data hold about half a million clones, with 79% observed a single time. V lost 2 bases, J lost 7 bases, and 7 bases stayed unmatched. The CDR3 sequence is 15 residues long. Germline V lookup: CDR1 SNHLY, CDR2 FYNNEI. Genomic DNA came from approximately 92 million PBMCs in unsorted samples. About this clone: The antigen is not known.

The chain recombines TRBV2 with TRBJ2-7; 11 nucleotides match TRBD2. The source material was PBMCs. The source is a woman aged 40 to 50 in good health. Some clones in this sample may be carry-over from other donors' samples. DNA of the CDR3: TGTGCCAGCAGTGAAAAATCTAGCGGGAGGAGGGAGCAGTACTTC. This translates into CASSEKSSGRREQYF. The full variable domain, completed using reference TRBV2 and TRBJ2-7, is EPEVTQTPSHQVTQMGQEVILRCVPISNHLYFYWYRQILGQKVEFLVSFYNNEISEKSEIFDDQFSVERPDGSNFTLKIRSTKLEDSAMYFCASSEKSSGRREQYFGPGTRLTVT.